The clone carrying this TCR beta chain was found a few times. TCRdb analysed the RT-PCR reads with MiXCR anew, one entry per CDR3 protein. The sample holds hundreds of thousands of distinct CDR3 sequences; around 20% are singletons and the top ten take roughly a tenth. This sample is part of a study of response to subunit inactivated influenza vaccine. Per the germline V gene, CDR1 is DFQATT and CDR2 is SNEGSKA (reference sequence). Between the trimmed V and J ends, which lost 3 bases and 2 bases, there was a span of 14 bases. CDR3 length: 14 residues. The chain couples TRBV20-1 to TRBJ2-7; no definite D call. This receptor was identified in a man between 50 and 59 years old who received an inactivated influenza vaccine. The sample consisted of PBMCs from blood, taken 5 days after vaccination. For the CDR3, the DNA is TGCAGTGCTAGGGACGGTACTGGGACCTACGAGCAGTACTTC. This codes for CSARDGTGTYEQYF.